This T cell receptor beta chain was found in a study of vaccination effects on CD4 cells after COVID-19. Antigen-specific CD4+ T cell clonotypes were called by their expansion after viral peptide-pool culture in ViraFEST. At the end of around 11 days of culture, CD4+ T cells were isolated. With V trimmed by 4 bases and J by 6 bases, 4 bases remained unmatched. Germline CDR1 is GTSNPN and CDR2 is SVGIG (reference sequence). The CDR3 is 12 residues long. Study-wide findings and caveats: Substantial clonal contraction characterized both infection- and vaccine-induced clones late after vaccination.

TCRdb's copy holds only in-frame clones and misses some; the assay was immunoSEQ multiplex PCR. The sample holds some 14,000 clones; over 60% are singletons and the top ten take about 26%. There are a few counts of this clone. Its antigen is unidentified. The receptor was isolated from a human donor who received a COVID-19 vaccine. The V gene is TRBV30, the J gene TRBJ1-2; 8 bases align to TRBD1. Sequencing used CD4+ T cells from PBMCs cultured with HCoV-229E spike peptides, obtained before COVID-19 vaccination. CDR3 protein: CAWIQGAHGYTF. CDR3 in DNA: TGTGCCTGGATCCAGGGGGCCCATGGCTACACCTTC.